What follows are 18 T cell receptor beta chains derived from one specimen sequenced in a study of T cells in narcolepsy. Repertoires were generated with immunoSEQ multiplex PCR, while TCRdb's copy carries only in-frame clones and drops some. This table holds about 30,000 clones, roughly three quarters found once. Sequenced: CD45RA- memory CD4+ T cells from PBMCs. These receptors were collected from a human donor with narcolepsy.

Points on this clone: One junction end disagrees with the germline gene, perhaps due to a read error. The gene calls are TRBV5-1 and TRBJ2-3, with TRBD1 as a possible D gene (6 bases). The CDR3 covers 15 residues. The germline gives CDR1 SGHRS, CDR2 YFSETQ. The DNA for the CDR3 is TGTGCCAGCAGCTTGGGGGCGGGCCGCACAGATACGCAGTATTTT. The encoded protein is CASSLGAGRTDTQYF.

This sequence joins TRBV10-3 and TRBJ2-3; TRBD1 is a possible D gene (6 bases). V lost 4 bases, J lost 8 bases, and 25 bases lay in between. Germline V CDR1 and CDR2: ENHRY, SYGVKD. This CDR3 is built from 17 residues. The CDR3 nucleotides are TGTGCCATCAGTGGAGCGGACGTGGCGCAGGGGTGGGTTACGCAGTATTTT. This gives the protein CAISGADVAQGWVTQYF.

The genes are TRBV29-1 and TRBJ2-3; 7 positions match TRBD1. The CDR3 length is 12 residues. The V and J ends lost 8 bases and 3 bases, in that order; junction bases with no gene match: 5. The germline gives CDR1 SQVTM, CDR2 ANQGSEA. This CDR3 reads CSTTGQTDTQYF. The CDR3 DNA sequence: TGCAGCACGACAGGGCAGACAGATACGCAGTATTTT.

The rearrangement links TRBV19 to TRBJ2-7, with 13 bases fitting TRBD2. Germline V CDR1 and CDR2: LNHDA, SQIVND (reference sequence). V was clipped by 5 bases and J by 5 bases; unmatched bases: 6. CDR3 length: 15 amino acids. The CDR3 region is CASSVGTSGNDEQYF. The CDR3 coding sequence is TGTGCCAGTAGTGTAGGGACTAGCGGGAACGACGAGCAGTACTTC.

CDR3 sequence (DNA): TGCGCCAGCAGCCAAGATCAGGGGAGGCCCCAGCATTTT. Its translation: CASSQDQGRPQHF. The V gene is TRBV4-3, the J gene TRBJ1-5; D possibly corresponds to TRBD1 (6 bases). V was trimmed by 0 bases and J by 9 bases, leaving 9 bases between them. CDR3 length: 13 residues. CDR1 and CDR2 (germline): LGHNA, YSLEER.

The CDR3 protein is CASSLLRGGQSDTQYF. CDR3 sequence (DNA): TGTGCCAGCAGCCTCCTGAGGGGAGGGCAATCAGATACGCAGTATTTT. The chain links TRBV7-3 to TRBJ2-3, with 7 bases that match TRBD2. V shed 5 bases, J shed 4 bases, and the junction held 12 bases outside the gene matches. Looked up from germline, CDR1 is SGHTA and CDR2 is FQGTGA. This CDR3 is built from 16 residues.

The genes are TRBV2 and TRBJ2-5, with 8 bases identical to TRBD1. The length of the CDR3 is 15 residues. Germline V gene lookup returns CDR1 SNHLY and CDR2 FYNNEI. The trim removed 3 bases at V and 5 bases at J, leaving 8 bases unmatched. The CDR3: CASSDRGLEGETQYF. CDR3 nucleotide sequence: TGTGCCAGCAGTGACAGGGGGCTCGAAGGGGAGACCCAGTACTTC. Looking up the rest from reference TRBV2 and TRBJ2-5 gives the full variable domain: EPEVTQTPSHQVTQMGQEVILRCVPISNHLYFYWYRQILGQKVEFLVSFYNNEISEKSEIFDDQFSVERPDGSNFTLKIRSTKLEDSAMYFCASSDRGLEGETQYFGPGTRLLVL.

This CDR3 reads CASREDRGLENYGYTF. The CDR3 DNA reads TGTGCCAGTAGGGAGGACAGGGGGCTAGAAAACTATGGCTACACCTTC. This sequence joins TRBV19 and TRBJ1-2, with TRBD1 identical over 11 bases. Losses at the gene ends were 6 bases for V and 2 bases for J; bases not matched to a gene: 8. The CDR3 is made up of 16 amino acids. Per the germline V gene, CDR1 is LNHDA and CDR2 is SQIVND (reference sequence).

The rearrangement joins TRBV21-1 to TRBJ1-3. TRBV21-1 is designated a pseudogene. The CDR3 consists of 14 residues. The CDR3 DNA is TGTGCCCGATTCCGGACGGACTCTGGAAACACCATATATTTT. Translated, it gives CARFRTDSGNTIYF.

The CDR3 region is CASSIDPTNYGYTF. CDR3 nucleotides: TGTGCCAGTAGTATTGATCCGACTAACTATGGCTACACCTTC. The gene calls are TRBV19 and TRBJ1-2, with D unresolved. Germline V gene lookup returns CDR1 LNHDA and CDR2 SQIVND (reference sequence). V was pared by 3 bases and J by 0 bases, with 8 bases between. The CDR3 has 14 residues.

This chain joins TRBV10-3 and TRBJ2-7; 9 positions match TRBD1. Germline CDR1 and CDR2: ENHRY and SYGVKD. This CDR3 has 14 residues. The V segment lost 8 bases and the J segment 1 base; nucleotides outside the gene matches: 6. CDR3 sequence: CAISPDRGSYEQYF. The CDR3 DNA reads TGTGCCATCTCTCCGGACAGGGGATCCTACGAGCAGTACTTC.

This clone was seen a few times. The V call is TRBV6-1, the J call TRBJ2-2, with TRBD1 identical over 9 bases. V trimming: 4 bases; J trimming: 3 bases; junction bases outside the gene matches: 6. Germline CDR1 is MNHNS and CDR2 is SASEGT. The CDR3 is made up of 16 amino acids. The CDR3 is CASSGLQGAYTGELFF. Here the CDR3 DNA reads TGTGCCAGCAGTGGTCTACAGGGGGCGTACACCGGGGAGCTGTTTTTT.

CDR3 DNA sequence: TGTGCCAGCAGCCCCTCCATCGGGGGGAATGAGCAGTTCTTC. As protein: CASSPSIGGNEQFF. The J gene is TRBJ2-1, the V gene TRBV7-7; 7 nucleotides match TRBD2. The CDR3 extends over 14 amino acids. Per germline, CDR1 SSHAT and CDR2 FNYEAQ (reference sequence). V was pared by 5 bases and J by 7 bases, with 8 bases of the junction left unmatched. The full variable domain, in which reference TRBV7-7 and TRBJ2-1 provide the parts outside the CDR3, is GAGVSQSPRYKVTKRGQDVTLRCDPISSHATLYWYQQALGQGPEFLTYFNYEAQPDKSGLPSDRFSAERPEGSISTLTIQRTEQRDSAMYRCASSPSIGGNEQFFGPGTRLTVL.

The chain has TRBV6-1 and TRBJ2-1, with no clear D. The CDR3 consists of 16 residues. The V end was cut by 3 bases, the J end by 1 base, with 13 bases between. CDR1 is MNHNS and CDR2 is SASEGT in the germline V gene. DNA for the CDR3: TGTGCCAGCAGTGAGTTGCTAGTTCGTTCCTACAATGAGCAGTTCTTC. Its protein product is CASSELLVRSYNEQFF.

The chain couples TRBV30 to TRBJ2-2, with 7 bases fitting TRBD2. The germline V gene has CDR1 GTSNPN and CDR2 SVGIG (reference sequence). V shed 1 base, J shed 5 bases, and the junction held 4 bases outside the gene matches. This CDR3 contains 14 residues. CDR3 region: CAWSASGRTGELFF. DNA for the CDR3: TGTGCCTGGAGTGCCTCCGGGAGGACCGGGGAGCTGTTTTTT.

The chain carries TRBV11-2 and TRBJ2-7, with D maybe TRBD1 (7 bases). The CDR3 has 15 amino acids. CDR1 is SGHAT, CDR2 FQNNGV, per germline. Trimming took 4 bases from V and 4 from J, leaving 17 bases between them. This CDR3 is CASSSSGGPMYEQYF. The CDR3 region has the DNA TGTGCCAGCAGCTCCTCAGGGGGGCCCATGTACGAGCAGTACTTC.

This chain joins TRBV4-1 and TRBJ2-1; TRBD2 agrees at 9 bases. Germline CDR1 is MGHRA and CDR2 is YSYEKL. Unmatched junction bases numbered 4, after V lost 4 bases and J lost 9 bases. The CDR3 is 13 amino acids. Written as DNA, the CDR3 is TGCGCCAGCAGCCCGGGACTAGCAGCTGAGCAGTTCTTC. It codes for CASSPGLAAEQFF.

V gene TRBV5-8 combines with J gene TRBJ2-1; no firm D call. The ends were cut back, 3 bases at V and 1 base at J, with 11 bases in the middle. Germline loops: CDR1 SGHTS, CDR2 YDEGEE. The CDR3 covers 15 residues. The CDR3 sequence is CASSSLRPSYNEQFF. The CDR3 coding sequence is TGTGCCAGCAGCTCCTTAAGGCCATCCTACAATGAGCAGTTCTTC.